This TCR beta chain was observed in a study of shared clonotypes between healthy human individuals. Some clones are missing from TCRdb's copy, which holds only in-frame ones; the method was immunoSEQ multiplex PCR. The table lists around 700,000 clones, about 91% of them singletons. V dropped 1 base and J dropped 7; count of bases not matched to a gene: 6. This CDR3 has 14 residues. Germline loops: CDR1 SGHTS, CDR2 YDEGEE. Naive CD8 cells comprised CD45RO-negative, CCR7-positively selected cells, excluding terminally differentiated effector memory CD45RA+ cells. Sequencing was performed on naive CD8+ T cells sorted from blood. The chain carries TRBV5-8 and TRBJ2-3; 7 bases align to TRBD2. This TCR derives from a man aged 25 to 40 in good health. DNA of the CDR3: TGTGCCAGCAGCTTGAGGGAGGGCCTAAATACGCAGTATTTT. Protein sequence: CASSLREGLNTQYF.